The clone carrying this T cell receptor beta chain has a handful of counts. Its antigen is not known. Germline V gene lookup returns CDR1 ENHRY and CDR2 SYGVKD. V gave up 2 bases and J gave up 3 bases, with 13 bases separating them. The CDR3 is 15 amino acids. This sample was taken from a study of T cells in Graves' hyperthyroidism and ophthalmopathy. Study-wide background: Once the initial diagnosis was made, peripheral blood was obtained before any treatment. Overall study findings and caveats: Most thyroid-expanded clonotypes above 0.001 were also found in blood. Separating ophthalmopathy from stable hyperthyroidism was achieved by a 13 V-J model.

Every diagnosis used clinical symptoms, serum thyroxine and TRAb, thyroid ultrasound and orbital computed tomography. Amplification targeted TCR beta CDR3 regions from RNA transcripts. TCR CDR3 underwent first-round RT-PCR with the HTBI primer set. One entry per CDR3 protein, called by TCRdb with MiXCR from the multiplex PCR reads. The data contain some 320,000 distinct CDR3 sequences, around 13% of them singletons. The chain employs TRBV10-3 and TRBJ1-1, with unresolved D. The sequenced sample consisted of blood. This clonotype originated in a woman aged 40-49 years with Graves' ophthalmopathy. This CDR3 is CAISESKRRDTEAFF. CDR3 sequence (DNA): TGTGCCATCAGTGAGAGTAAGAGGAGGGACACTGAAGCTTTCTTT.